One sample yielded the 14 T cell receptor beta chains listed below, sequenced in a study of blood T cells in healthy people across ages. The use of a sample-barcoded 5' primer and a J-beta primer mix characterized a second PCR of 7 to 11 cycles. One entry per CDR3 protein, called by TCRdb with MiXCR from the 5' RACE reads. The sample lists roughly 930,000 distinct CDR3 sequences, roughly 48% occurring once. The sample was blood. Receptors originate from a man aged 25 to 40 in good health.

The V gene is TRBV4-3, the J gene TRBJ1-2; 9 nucleotides align to TRBD1. Trimming at V came to 0 bases and at J to 5 bases, leaving 4 bases not matched to a gene. Germline V lookup: CDR1 LGHNA, CDR2 YSLEER. The CDR3 runs to 15 residues. The CDR3 loop reads CASSQEGTGMYGYTF. CDR3 DNA sequence: TGCGCCAGCAGCCAAGAGGGGACAGGGATGTATGGCTACACCTTC.

This clonotype was seen a single time. At one end, the junction sequence differs from germline, possibly due to a read error. The genes are TRBV7-3 and TRBJ1-2; D is possibly TRBD1 (6 bases). Germline V gene sequence: CDR1 SGHTA, CDR2 FQGTGA. This CDR3 region has 13 residues. CDR3 in DNA: TGTGCCAGCAGCTTAGGAGGAGGCAGGGGCTGCACCTTC. Protein product: CASSLGGGRGCTF.

This clonotype showed up just a few times. The DNA for the CDR3 is TGTGCCAGCAGTTTCAGCGGGGGAATAGATACGCAGTATTTT. Translation gives CASSFSGGIDTQYF. The J gene is TRBJ2-3, the V gene TRBV12-3 or TRBV12-4; TRBD2 agrees at 8 bases. The CDR3 totals 14 residues. The V and J ends lost 3 bases and 5 bases, in that order; junction bases with no gene match: 4.

The V and J genes are TRBV4-3 and TRBJ2-1; TRBD1 matches at 11 bases. Trimming cost V 7 bases and J 4 bases; bases outside gene matches: 6. This CDR3 comprises 15 residues. Germline CDR1 reads LGHNA; CDR2 reads YSLEER. The CDR3 nucleotides are TGCGCCAGCACCCAGGGGACAGGGGGTTACAATGAGCAGTTCTTC. It is translated as CASTQGTGGYNEQFF.

This clonotype was picked up a small number of times. The J gene is TRBJ2-5, the V gene TRBV19; D gene uncertain. Trimming took off 3 bases at V and 1 base at J, with 6 bases between the two ends. This CDR3 has 13 residues. Germline CDR1 reads LNHDA; CDR2 reads SQIVND (reference sequence). The DNA for the CDR3 is TGTGCCAGTAGTATGTCCCTCCAAGAGACCCAGTACTTC. Its translation is CASSMSLQETQYF.

V and J are TRBV11-2 and TRBJ2-3; D is possibly TRBD2 (5 bases). Between the trimmed V and J ends, which lost 3 bases and 7 bases, there was a span of 17 bases. This CDR3 is 15 amino acids long. In germline, CDR1 is SGHAT, CDR2 FQNNGV. The CDR3 spells CASSFAGVPMYTQYF. CDR3 DNA: TGTGCCAGCAGCTTTGCCGGGGTCCCAATGTATACGCAGTATTTT. Combining the CDR3 with reference TRBV11-2 and TRBJ2-3 gives the whole variable domain EAGVAQSPRYKIIEKRQSVAFWCNPISGHATLYWYQQILGQGPKLLIQFQNNGVVDDSQLPKDRFSAERLKGVDSTLKIQPAKLEDSAVYLCASSFAGVPMYTQYFGPGTRLTVL.

DNA for the CDR3: TGCAGCGTTGAAATCCGGGACAGGGTAGACAATGAGCAGTACTTC. As protein: CSVEIRDRVDNEQYF. The V and J genes are TRBV29-1 and TRBJ2-5; 9 nucleotides match TRBD1. The J segment lost 11 bases and the V segment lost 2 bases, leaving 15 bases of the junction unmatched. The CDR3 runs to 15 residues. Looked up from germline, CDR1 is SQVTM and CDR2 is ANQGSEA.

This chain connects TRBV20-1 to TRBJ1-5; TRBD1 might be the D (5 bases). CDR3 size: 14 residues. Trimming stripped 1 base from V and 4 bases from J, with 11 bases between. Per the germline V gene, CDR1 is DFQATT and CDR2 is SNEGSKA (reference sequence). CDR3 sequence reads: CSARVSGGNQPQHF. CDR3 nucleotides: TGCAGTGCTAGAGTCTCGGGGGGGAATCAGCCCCAGCATTTT.

In its sample, this clonotype was seen a few times. This chain connects TRBV27 to TRBJ2-7; perhaps TRBD1 as D (6 bases). Germline V gene data show CDR1 as MNHEY and CDR2 as SMNVEV (reference sequence). This CDR3 is built from 15 residues. V lost 4 bases to trimming and J lost 2 bases, with 15 bases between them. CDR3: CASSSPGHGAYEQYF. The CDR3 nucleotides read TGTGCCAGCAGTTCCCCGGGACACGGGGCCTACGAGCAGTACTTC.

The rearrangement uses TRBV6-2 or TRBV6-3 and TRBJ2-7; 8 nucleotides line up with TRBD1. Germline lookup yields CDR1 MNHEY and CDR2 SVGEGT. The CDR3 runs to 15 residues. J gave up 5 bases and V 5 bases, and 11 bases lay outside the gene matches. In nucleotides, the CDR3 is TGTGCCAGCAGTGGCGGGACAGGAATTGCGGACGAGCAGTACTTC. As protein: CASSGGTGIADEQYF.

This clonotype was seen many times. V and J are TRBV4-2 and TRBJ2-7; 8 bases agree with TRBD1. Germline V gene lookup returns CDR1 LGHNA and CDR2 YNFKEQ. The CDR3 contains 16 residues. V was pared by 5 bases and J by 3 bases, with 12 bases of the junction left unmatched. CDR3 sequence: CASSSQSGTGYYEQYF. CDR3 coding DNA: TGTGCCAGCAGCTCGCAGTCCGGGACAGGTTACTACGAGCAGTACTTC.

This clonotype has only one observation. In DNA, the CDR3 is TGTGCCAGCAGTGAACCAAGAAACAATGAGCAGTTCTTC. It yields the protein CASSEPRNNEQFF. The J gene is TRBJ2-1, the V gene TRBV25-1; no definite D call. The CDR3 contains 13 residues. Trimming took 2 bases from V and 5 from J, leaving 7 bases between them. Germline CDR1 reads MGHDK; CDR2 reads SYGVNS.

The chain carries TRBV27 and TRBJ2-1, with 7 positions matching TRBD1. Unmatched junction bases numbered 8, after V lost 4 bases and J lost 2 bases. The CDR3 is made up of 16 amino acids. Germline CDR1 MNHEY, CDR2 SMNVEV (reference sequence). The CDR3 protein is CASSWGKGATYNEQFF. Written as DNA, the CDR3 is TGTGCCAGCAGTTGGGGCAAGGGGGCTACCTACAATGAGCAGTTCTTC.

V usage is TRBV12-3 or TRBV12-4 and J usage is TRBJ2-3; D is unresolved. V lost 5 bases, J lost 10 bases, and 19 bases lay in between. The CDR3 sequence is 14 residues long. CDR3 sequence reads: CASSPSGYTLSQYF. As DNA, the CDR3 is TGTGCCAGCAGTCCAAGTGGTTACACCCTTTCGCAGTATTTT.